The 18 T cell receptor beta chains given below trace back to one sample, sequenced in a study of CD8 T cells in ankylosing spondylitis listed by TCRdb under 2017. Overall study outcomes, separate from this receptor: Blood from ankylosing spondylitis patients appeared to be characterized by a TCR beta motif composed of about 8 highly homologous amino acid variants.

Libraries were constructed by 5' RACE. The listed sequencing device is Illumina HiSeq 2500. TCRdb reanalyzed the raw reads on its own, using fastp at Q25 for trimming and MiXCR for clone calling, and kept in-frame beta chains. Rows with one shared CDR3 protein collapse into an entry with the most common genes and DNA. For this sample there are more than 500,000 distinct CDR3 sequences; 5.3% appear just once. Clones ranked in the top ten supply around 3.5% of the sample. These receptors have no known antigen. The specimen sequenced was blood, either unsorted or a sorted T cell fraction (not recorded which). These receptors were collected from a male donor with ankylosing spondylitis.

Many counts were recorded for this clonotype. CDR3: CASSSDRDTEAFF. In DNA form, the CDR3 reads TGTGCCAGCAGCTCGGACAGGGACACTGAAGCTTTCTTT. This chain joins TRBV7-3 and TRBJ1-1; 8 bases align to TRBD1. Germline lookup yields CDR1 SGHTA and CDR2 FQGTGA. Trimming cost V 4 bases and J 3 bases; bases outside gene matches: 1. The CDR3 totals 13 residues.

This clonotype was counted ten times or more. V and J are TRBV7-2 and TRBJ2-7; 9 bases match TRBD2. The CDR3 covers 13 residues. V lost 5 bases and J lost 7; bases outside the gene matches: 6. Germline values: CDR1 SGHTA, CDR2 FQGNSA. CDR3 sequence reads: CASSIGLAWEQYF. The CDR3 DNA sequence: TGTGCCAGCAGCATCGGACTAGCGTGGGAGCAGTACTTC.

This clonotype came up many times. The J gene is TRBJ2-7, the V gene TRBV20-1; the D gene could be TRBD1 or TRBD2 (5 bases each). Germline V gene sequence: CDR1 DFQATT, CDR2 SNEGSKA (reference sequence). The CDR3 loop spans 14 amino acids. The V gene lost 0 bases and the J gene lost 4 bases, with 13 bases spanning the gap. The CDR3 spells CSARERSGGYEQYF. CDR3 DNA: TGCAGTGCTAGAGAGAGGAGTGGGGGTTACGAGCAGTACTTC.

This clonotype was picked up many times. The chain's CDR3 is CSVGKRLAGVTYEQYF. The CDR3 DNA is TGCAGCGTTGGAAAGAGACTAGCGGGAGTCACCTACGAGCAGTACTTC. V gene TRBV29-1 combines with J gene TRBJ2-7, with TRBD2 matching 12 bases. The ends lost 4 bases at V and 2 bases at J; junction bases unmatched: 9. The germline gives CDR1 SQVTM, CDR2 ANQGSEA. This CDR3 comprises 16 residues.

This clonotype occurred many times. This rearrangement joins TRBV20-1 to TRBJ2-7; TRBD2 aligns across 10 bases. The junction had 9 bases not matched to a gene; V was cut back by 6 bases and J by 7 bases. CDR1 and CDR2 (germline): DFQATT, SNEGSKA (reference sequence). The CDR3 is 13 amino acids. Written as DNA, the CDR3 is TGCAGTGCAAGGACTAGCGGATTCGGGGAGCAGTACTTC. Translation gives CSARTSGFGEQYF.

This clonotype was seen repeatedly, ten times or more. The chain combines TRBV24-1 with TRBJ1-1; 8 bases match TRBD1. This CDR3 region has 12 residues. J lost 5 bases, V lost 9 bases, and 4 bases had no gene match. CDR1 KGHDR and CDR2 SFDVKD come from the germline V gene. The CDR3 is CATQGAGTEAFF. The CDR3 nucleotides are TGTGCCACCCAGGGGGCTGGAACTGAAGCTTTCTTT.

The table lists this clonotype with many counts. The chain uses TRBV7-9 and TRBJ2-2; D uncertain. CDR1 is SEHNR, CDR2 FQNEAQ, per germline (reference sequence). The V and J ends lost 5 bases and 5 bases respectively, with 18 bases between them. The CDR3 extends over 16 amino acids. The CDR3 here is CASSPPFRLATGELFF. The CDR3 nucleotides are TGTGCCAGCAGCCCCCCTTTCCGGTTGGCAACCGGGGAGCTGTTTTTT.

This clonotype has a count of ten or more. The gene calls are TRBV20-1 and TRBJ2-7, with 8 nucleotides matching TRBD2. Germline trimming cut 6 bases from V and 1 base from J; bases unmatched to any gene: 8. Germline CDR1 is DFQATT and CDR2 is SNEGSKA (reference sequence). The CDR3 has 14 residues. The CDR3 region is CSAPHSGASYEQYF. The CDR3 DNA sequence: TGCAGTGCCCCCCATAGCGGGGCGTCCTACGAGCAGTACTTC.

This clonotype was observed at least ten times. The chain couples TRBV6-4 to TRBJ2-1; 8 bases fit TRBD2. The CDR3 runs to 15 residues. Trimming at V came to 6 bases and at J to 3 bases, leaving 7 bases not matched to a gene. CDR1 is MRHNA and CDR2 is SNTAGT in the germline V gene. CDR3 region: CASSREGPGYNEQFF. In DNA form, the CDR3 reads TGTGCCAGCAGCCGGGAGGGGCCGGGCTACAATGAGCAGTTCTTC.

The V and J genes are TRBV7-9 and TRBJ1-2; 7 nucleotides line up with TRBD1. Trimming took 4 bases from V and 5 from J; bases not matched to a gene: 13. Looked up from germline, CDR1 is SEHNR and CDR2 is FQNEAQ (reference sequence). This CDR3 has 16 residues. The CDR3 DNA follows: TGTGCCAGCAGCTCTGCCGGGACAGACTTCACTTATGGCTACACCTTC. Its translation is CASSSAGTDFTYGYTF. The variable domain in full, completed from reference TRBV7-9 and TRBJ1-2, reads DTGVSQNPRHKITKRGQNVTFRCDPISEHNRLYWYRQTLGQGPEFLTYFQNEAQLEKSRLLSDRFSAERPKGSFSTLEIQRTEQGDSAMYLCASSSAGTDFTYGYTFGSGTRLTVV.

This clonotype has at least ten counts. This chain connects TRBV6-2 or TRBV6-3 to TRBJ2-1, with 7 bases matching TRBD1. Trimming removed 6 bases from V and 4 bases from J; junction bases left unmatched: 12. This CDR3 contains 16 residues. Germline V gene data show CDR1 as MNHEY and CDR2 as SVGEGT. The CDR3 region has the DNA TGTGCCAGCAGCTACGTACCGGGACAGACTTACAATGAGCAGTTCTTC. This codes for CASSYVPGQTYNEQFF.

This clonotype was picked up many times. CDR3 bases: TGTGCCACCGCCAGCGGGACAGATGAGCAGTTCTTC. It translates to CATASGTDEQFF. The chain uses TRBV24-1 and TRBJ2-1; D tentatively reads TRBD1 or TRBD2 (7 bases each). V was trimmed by 9 bases and J by 8 bases, leaving 13 bases between them. The CDR3 contains 12 residues. Germline V gives CDR1 KGHDR, CDR2 SFDVKD.

The table lists this clonotype with many counts. CDR3 amino acids: CSARKGGWDNQPQHF. CDR3 DNA sequence: TGCAGTGCTAGGAAAGGGGGCTGGGACAATCAGCCCCAGCATTTT. V gene TRBV20-1 combines with J gene TRBJ1-5; TRBD1 matches at 7 bases. This CDR3 is built from 15 residues. Germline CDR1 is DFQATT and CDR2 is SNEGSKA (reference sequence). V dropped 3 bases and J dropped 3; count of bases not matched to a gene: 8.

This clonotype has at least ten counts. The chain combines TRBV7-2 with TRBJ1-3, with 7 bases identical to TRBD1. V lost 5 bases and J lost 2; bases outside the gene matches: 6. This CDR3 has 15 amino acids. Germline CDR1 is SGHTA and CDR2 is FQGNSA. CDR3 sequence: CASSLTGVAGNTIYF. The CDR3 nucleotides read TGTGCCAGCAGCCTAACAGGGGTGGCTGGAAACACCATATATTTT.

This clonotype was counted at least ten times. The chain links TRBV4-2 to TRBJ1-4; D perhaps matches TRBD1 (6 bases). The germline V gene encodes CDR1 LGHNA and CDR2 YNFKEQ. Trimming cost V 4 bases and J 7 bases, with 19 bases left between them. This CDR3 has 16 residues. CDR3 sequence: CASSPTPGARSEKLFF. Here the CDR3 DNA reads TGTGCCAGCAGCCCAACCCCAGGGGCGCGGAGTGAAAAACTGTTTTTT.

This clonotype was observed many times. The V call is TRBV27, the J call TRBJ2-1, with TRBD2 identical over 14 bases. Trimming removed 6 bases from V and 4 bases from J; junction bases left unmatched: 2. Germline V gives CDR1 MNHEY, CDR2 SMNVEV (reference sequence). This CDR3 has 15 residues. For the CDR3, the DNA is TGTGCCAGCAGAGGACTAGCGGGAGGTTACAATGAGCAGTTCTTC. Translating gives CASRGLAGGYNEQFF.

Many counts were recorded for this clonotype. The chain employs TRBV7-9 and TRBJ2-7; TRBD1 agrees at 7 bases. The CDR3 contains 15 residues. Germline V gene lookup returns CDR1 SEHNR and CDR2 FQNEAQ (reference sequence). The J segment lost 3 bases and the V segment lost 1 base, leaving 6 bases of the junction unmatched. The CDR3 loop is CASSLGWDSLYEQYF. CDR3 nucleotide sequence: TGTGCCAGCAGCTTAGGGTGGGACAGTCTCTACGAGCAGTACTTC.

This clonotype was seen many times. This CDR3 reads CASSFGHANTGELFF. The CDR3 nucleotides are TGTGCCAGCAGCTTTGGCCACGCGAACACCGGGGAGCTGTTTTTT. The genes are TRBV7-9 and TRBJ2-2; no reliable D call. Trimming left V 3 bases short and J 0 bases short, with 8 bases between. This CDR3 is 15 amino acids long. Germline V CDR1 and CDR2: SEHNR, FQNEAQ (reference sequence).